This entry describes one T cell receptor (beta chain). Its matching antigen is unknown. These data belong to a study of Siglec-9 on CD8 T cells in melanoma. Sequencing was performed with immunoSEQ multiplex PCR; in TCRdb, only in-frame clones are kept and a portion is missing. The sample has roughly 35,000 clones; around 82% are singletons. Study-wide results and limits: Siglec-9 reportedly marks and regulates an effector memory CD8+ T-cell subset apparently accumulating in melanoma tumors.

From germline, CDR1 is SGHDN and CDR2 FVKESK. V gave up 8 bases and J gave up 6 bases, with 19 bases separating them. The CDR3 contains 15 residues. The sequencing input was Siglec-9- CD8+ T cells sorted from blood. The sequence derives from a human donor in good health. The chain carries TRBV14 and TRBJ2-2; D may be TRBD1 or TRBD2 (5 bases each). The chain's CDR3 is CASQEGIQTSGELFF. CDR3 DNA sequence: TGTGCCAGCCAAGAGGGGATCCAAACCTCCGGGGAGCTGTTTTTT. The entire variable domain, with the rest obtained from reference TRBV14 and TRBJ2-2, is as follows: EAGVTQFPSHSVIEKGQTVTLRCDPISGHDNLYWYRRVMGKEIKFLLHFVKESKQDESGMPNNRFLAERTGGTYSTLKVQPAELEDSGVYFCASQEGIQTSGELFFGEGSRLTVL.